This T cell receptor (beta chain) was recorded in a study of T cell responses to AZD1222 COVID-19 vaccine. This table comes from immunoSEQ multiplex PCR, and its TCRdb copy is limited to in-frame clones, with some not included. Of approximately 150,000 clones listed, roughly 90% were seen once; the top ten hold over 1.5%. Overall study results and limits: Donors were mostly white British, more females; clonal diversity possibly underestimated.

The germline gives CDR1 SNHLY, CDR2 FYNNEI. Trimming left V 8 bases short and J 2 bases short, with 10 bases between. The CDR3 totals 12 residues. On this clone itself: Its antigen is still unknown.

J is TRBJ2-7 and V is TRBV2; D perhaps matches TRBD2 (6 bases). The sample consisted of peripheral blood, taken on day 0 of AZD1222 vaccination. This sequence originates from an adult in good health. DNA for the CDR3: TGTGCCAGCCAGCGGGCCGCCTACGAGCAGTACTTC. Translated, it gives CASQRAAYEQYF.